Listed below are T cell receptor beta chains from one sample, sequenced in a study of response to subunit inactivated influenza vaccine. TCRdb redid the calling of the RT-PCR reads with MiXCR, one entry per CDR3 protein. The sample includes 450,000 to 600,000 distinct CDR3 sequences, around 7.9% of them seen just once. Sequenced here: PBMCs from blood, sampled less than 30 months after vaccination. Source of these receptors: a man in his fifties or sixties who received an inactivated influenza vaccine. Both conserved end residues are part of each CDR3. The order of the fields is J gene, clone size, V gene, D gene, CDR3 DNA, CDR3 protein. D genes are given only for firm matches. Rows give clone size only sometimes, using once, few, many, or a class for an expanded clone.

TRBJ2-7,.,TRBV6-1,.,TGTGCCAGCAGTGAACTCGGGGGAAGCTCCTACGAGCAGTACTTC,CASSELGGSSYEQYF
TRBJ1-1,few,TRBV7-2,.,TGTGCCAGCAGCTTAGCCGACAGGAGATGGAACACTGAAGCTTTCTTT,CASSLADRRWNTEAFF
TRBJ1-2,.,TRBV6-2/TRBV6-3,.,TGTGCCAGCACGATAGACGGAAACTATGGCTACACCTTC,CASTIDGNYGYTF
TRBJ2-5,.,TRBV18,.,TGCGCCAGCTCACCCCCGACCCGTTGGACCCAGTACTTC,CASSPPTRWTQYF
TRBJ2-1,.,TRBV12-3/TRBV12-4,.,TGTGCCAGCAGCCTCCCGGTTTTCTCCTACAATGAGCAGTTCTTC,CASSLPVFSYNEQFF
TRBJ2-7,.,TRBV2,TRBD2,TGTGCCAGCAGTGATGGGGTAGCGGGACCCTACGAGCAGTACTTC,CASSDGVAGPYEQYF
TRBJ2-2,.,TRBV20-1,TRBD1,TGCAGTGTTCTCGGACAGGGACGCGGGGAGCTGTTTTTT,CSVLGQGRGELFF
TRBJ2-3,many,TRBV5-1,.,TGCGCCAGCAGCTTGGCTTCAGGGGTCGGAAATACGCAGTATTTT,CASSLASGVGNTQYF
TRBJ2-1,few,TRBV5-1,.,TGCGCCAGCAGCTTTTCGCCGACCAATGAGCAGTTCTTC,CASSFSPTNEQFF
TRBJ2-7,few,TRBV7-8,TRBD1,TGTGCCAGCAGCTTATCAAGGTCAGGGGGTATCTACGAGCAGTACTTC,CASSLSRSGGIYEQYF
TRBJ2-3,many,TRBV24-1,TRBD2,TGTGCCACCAGTGACCCGACACCTAGCGGGGGGGCCACAGATACGCAGTATTTT,CATSDPTPSGGATDTQYF
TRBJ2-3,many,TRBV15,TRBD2,TGTGCCACCAGCAGAGATCGGCCTAGCGGGAGGTTAGATACGCAGTATTTT,CATSRDRPSGRLDTQYF
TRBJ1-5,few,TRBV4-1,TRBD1,TGCGCCAGCAGCCAAGTATGGATGCGGGACAGGGGGAACAATCAGCCCCAGCATTTT,CASSQVWMRDRGNNQPQHF